Described below is a single TCR beta chain sequence and its context. What it binds is unknown. Per germline, CDR1 SGHRS and CDR2 YFSETQ. The CDR3 loop spans 17 amino acids. Trimming at V came to 0 bases and at J to 0 bases, leaving 8 bases not matched to a gene. The method was immunoSEQ multiplex PCR; TCRdb's version includes in-frame clones alone and lacks a portion of them. The sample has fewer than 50,000 clones; 83% are singletons. The data originate from a study of T cells in localized non-small cell lung cancer. Study-wide points: A denser population of T cells in blood accompanied longer overall survival. Researchers found a median roughly 56 of the top 100 tumor clones in adjacent lung.

The TCR sequence derives from a man between 40 and 69 years old with stage II lung adenocarcinoma. This chain joins TRBV5-1 and TRBJ1-1; 7 bases map to TRBD1. The specimen was PBMCs, collected before any cancer treatment. CDR3: CASSLGTGQVLNTEAFF. The CDR3 coding sequence is TGCGCCAGCAGCTTGGGAACTGGACAGGTTTTGAACACTGAAGCTTTCTTT. The full variable domain, rest sourced from reference TRBV5-1 and TRBJ1-1, is KAGVTQTPRYLIKTRGQQVTLSCSPISGHRSVSWYQQTPGQGLQFLFEYFSETQRNKGNFPGRFSGRQFSNSRSEMNVSTLELGDSALYLCASSLGTGQVLNTEAFFGQGTRLTVV.